This is a list of T cell receptor beta chains from one sample in a study of CD8 T cells in ankylosing spondylitis. MiXCR, run by TCRdb on the 5' RACE reads, gives a single entry per CDR3 protein. The repertoire holds some 130,000 distinct CDR3 sequences, with roughly 15% as singletons. Material for sequencing was blood, either unsorted or a sorted T cell fraction (not recorded which). The receptors here all came from a female donor with ankylosing spondylitis or in good health (not recorded which). The CDR3 runs from the conserved cysteine through the conserved F or W.

cdr3_aa	v_call	j_call
CASSFSPAGSDTQYF	TRBV9	TRBJ2-3
CSARLAGTTYNEQFF	TRBV20-1	TRBJ2-1
CASSLSGATGELFF	TRBV27	TRBJ2-2
CASSPSGSSYNEQFF	TRBV5-1	TRBJ2-1
CASSLDRGYNEQFF	TRBV11-2	TRBJ2-1
CASSPGGRRNEQYF	TRBV6-2/TRBV6-3	TRBJ2-7
CASSTSGLQETQYF	TRBV7-9	TRBJ2-5
CAGSLESGGRAEQYF	TRBV11-2	TRBJ2-7
CASSPKGYSNQPQHF	TRBV12-3/TRBV12-4	TRBJ1-5
CASARTDATNEKLFF	TRBV7-8	TRBJ1-4
CATSRLDRAHQETQYF	TRBV15	TRBJ2-5
CSARTSGAAVSETQYF	TRBV20-1	TRBJ2-5
CASGGTGKAKNIQYF	TRBV27	TRBJ2-4
CASSEGSGTLGYEQYF	TRBV25-1	TRBJ2-7
CASSYQTGGVGELFF	TRBV11-2	TRBJ2-2
CASRSGTQNTGELFF	TRBV5-6	TRBJ2-2
CASSQDRKNSPLHF	TRBV5-1	TRBJ1-6